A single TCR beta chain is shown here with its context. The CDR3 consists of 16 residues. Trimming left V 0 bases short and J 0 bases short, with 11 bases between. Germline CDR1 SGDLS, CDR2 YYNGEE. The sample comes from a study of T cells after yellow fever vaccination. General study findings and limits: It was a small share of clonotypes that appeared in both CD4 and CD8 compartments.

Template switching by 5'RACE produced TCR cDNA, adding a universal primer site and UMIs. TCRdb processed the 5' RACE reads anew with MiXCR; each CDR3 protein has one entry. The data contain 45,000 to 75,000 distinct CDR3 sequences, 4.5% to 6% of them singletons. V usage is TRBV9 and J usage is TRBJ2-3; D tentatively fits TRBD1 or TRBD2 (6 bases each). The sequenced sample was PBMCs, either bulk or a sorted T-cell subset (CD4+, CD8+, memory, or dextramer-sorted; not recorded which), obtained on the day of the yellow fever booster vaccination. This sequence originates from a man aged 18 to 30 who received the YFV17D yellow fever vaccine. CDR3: CASSVAGAHSTDTQYF. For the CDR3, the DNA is TGTGCCAGCAGCGTAGCGGGGGCCCATAGCACAGATACGCAGTATTTT.